This T cell receptor beta chain was identified in a study of T cell responses to AZD1222 COVID-19 vaccine. Study-level results: Only 5 or 6 individuals given AZD1222 were seropositive at baseline. Regions 160-218 and 743-854 dominated among vaccine-associated CD4 TCRs spanning spike. Clonal diversity may have been underestimated, and the donors were mostly white British, with more females than males.

Notes on this clone: Its specificity is not known.

TCRdb's table, derived via immunoSEQ multiplex PCR, lists solely in-frame clones and lacks some. The sample shows about 140,000 clones, roughly 92% of them seen only once. The ends lost 6 bases at V and 2 bases at J; junction bases unmatched: 10. This CDR3 is 17 amino acids long. CDR1 and CDR2 (germline): SGHTA, FQGNSA. The specimen comprised peripheral blood, sampled on day 0 of AZD1222 vaccination. The chain employs TRBV7-2 and TRBJ2-1; 10 positions agree with TRBD2. This sequence was found in an adult in good health. The CDR3 DNA is TGTGCCAGCAGGAGCCCACTAGCGGGGAAAACCTACAATGAGCAGTTCTTC. This sequence encodes CASRSPLAGKTYNEQFF.